The 3 T cell receptor beta chains below all came from one sample that was sequenced in a study of T cells in Graves' hyperthyroidism and ophthalmopathy. Amplification targeted TCR beta CDR3 regions from RNA transcripts. With the HTBI primer set, the TCR CDR3 went through a first round of RT-PCR. Each CDR3 protein is one row after TCRdb ran MiXCR on the multiplex PCR reads. The sample records some 620,000 distinct CDR3 sequences, 15% to 20% being singletons. The sequenced sample was blood. The receptors here all came from a woman in her thirties with Graves' hyperthyroidism.

The genes are TRBV7-3 and TRBJ2-5; D might be TRBD2 (5 bases). Trimming stripped 5 bases from V and 9 bases from J, with 13 bases between. Germline V gives CDR1 SGHTA, CDR2 FQGTGA. The CDR3 runs 12 residues. The CDR3 DNA sequence: TGTGCCAGCAGCCTACCTCCCGGGGCCCAGTACTTC. Protein sequence: CASSLPPGAQYF.

This clonotype has a count of ten or more. The chain recombines TRBV5-1 with TRBJ2-7, with D perhaps matching TRBD2 (6 bases). The CDR3 runs to 17 residues. V lost 0 bases and J lost 2, with 18 bases in between. Germline loops: CDR1 SGHRS, CDR2 YFSETQ. As DNA, the CDR3 is TGCGCCAGCAGCTTGGGAGGTTGGGGGACTGATACCTACGAGCAGTACTTC. Residues: CASSLGGWGTDTYEQYF.

In regard to this clonotype: A read error is possible here, since a much larger clone lies one base away. The CDR3 ends on some other residue instead of the conserved phenylalanine or tryptophan, so this is likely a read error. The V and J genes are TRBV20-1 and TRBJ2-3, with D possibly TRBD2 on 6 matching bases. The germline CDR1 and CDR2 sequences are DFQATT and SNEGSKA (reference sequence). Deletions cut 0 bases from V and 2 bases from J, with 18 bases between. The CDR3 covers 17 residues. CDR3 in DNA: TGCAGTGCTAGAGATGAAGGCGGAGGGGCACACACAGATACGCAGTATCTT. Translated, it gives CSARDEGGGAHTDTQYL.